A selection of T cell receptor beta chains follows, all from one sample in a study of OX40 agonist ivuxolimab in advanced cancers. Libraries were prepared by immunoSEQ multiplex PCR; TCRdb keeps only in-frame clonotypes and omits some of them. The data contain over 30,000 clones, 80% to 85% of them singletons. The sample was CD4+ or CD8+ T cells sorted from blood, taken in a trial of the OX40 agonist ivuxolimab. These receptors were obtained from an adult with an advanced solid tumor such as melanoma, head and neck, liver or kidney cancer. CDR3s include the opening cysteine and the closing phenylalanine or tryptophan. D genes are given only for firm matches. Some rows have no size entry. The others give once, few or many, or a class for an expanded clone.

>NA|NA|13|TRBJ2-3|TRBV7-9
TGTGCCAGCAGCTTAGGTTCGGGGAATACGCAGTATTTT
CASSLGSGNTQYF
>TRBD1|NA|13|TRBJ2-5|TRBV11-3
TGTGCCAGCAGCTCGGGACAGGGAGAGACCCAGTACTTC
CASSSGQGETQYF
>TRBD1|NA|17|TRBJ1-6|TRBV5-1
TGCGCCAGCAGCCAAGACAGGGGGAGATCCTATAATTCACCCCTCCACTTT
CASSQDRGRSYNSPLHF
>NA|NA|14|TRBJ1-1|TRBV7-9
TGTGCCAGCAGCTTGGAGGGCGCTAACACTGAAGCTTTCTTT
CASSLEGANTEAFF
>NA|NA|15|TRBJ1-3|TRBV5-1
TGCGCCAGCAGCTTGGGAGGACGCTCTGGAAACACCATATATTTT
CASSLGGRSGNTIYF
>NA|NA|15|TRBJ1-4|TRBV28
TGTGCCAGCAGTACTAGTTCTGCAACTAATGAAAAACTGTTTTTT
CASSTSSATNEKLFF
>TRBD1|NA|14|TRBJ2-3|TRBV29-1
TGCAGCGTTGAAAGGGGACAGAACACAGATACGCAGTATTTT
CSVERGQNTDTQYF
>NA|NA|16|TRBJ2-7|TRBV5-4
TGTGCCAGCAGCTTGGTAGGAGGGGGAAAGGTCTACGAGCAGTACTTC
CASSLVGGGKVYEQYF
>TRBD1|NA|14|TRBJ2-5|TRBV5-1
TGCGCCAGCAGCGGGGACAGGGGGCTAGAGACCCAGTACTTC
CASSGDRGLETQYF
>NA|NA|13|TRBJ1-2|TRBV28
TGTGCCAGCAGTCCACAGGGTTACTATGGCTACACCTTC
CASSPQGYYGYTF
>NA|once|11|TRBJ2-5|TRBV15
TGTGCCACCAGCAGTGGGGAGACCCAGTACTTC
CATSSGETQYF
>NA|NA|13|TRBJ1-2|TRBV28
TGTGCCAGCAGTATAATTTCCCGCTATGGCTACACCTTC
CASSIISRYGYTF
>NA|few|14|TRBJ1-3|TRBV10-3
TGTGCCTTACGACCCACCGGGGGAGGAAACACCATATATTTT
CALRPTGGGNTIYF
>NA|NA|15|TRBJ2-7|TRBV6-5
TGTGCCAGCACCCAGCGACAGTCCGCTGGATACGAGCAGTACTTC
CASTQRQSAGYEQYF
>TRBD1|NA|13|TRBJ2-1|TRBV13
TGTGCCAGCAGCATACTGGGACAGGCTAAAAGGTTCTTC
CASSILGQAKRFF
>TRBD1|few|16|TRBJ1-2|TRBV19
TGTGCCAGTAGTGTTCGGACAGGGGGCATGATCTATGGCTACACCTTC
CASSVRTGGMIYGYTF
>TRBD2|NA|16|TRBJ2-3|TRBV5-6
TGTGCCAGCAGCCATGGGACTAGCGGGGGAAAAGATACGCAGTATTTT
CASSHGTSGGKDTQYF
>TRBD1|NA|15|TRBJ1-1|TRBV4-1
TGCGCCAGCAGCCACTACGGGACAGGGAACACTGAAGCTTTCTTT
CASSHYGTGNTEAFF
>NA|once|13|TRBJ2-2|TRBV6-5
TGTGCCAGCAGAAACATGGTCATGGGGGAGCTGTTTTTT
CASRNMVMGELFF
>NA|NA|12|TRBJ1-6|TRBV28
TGTGCCAGCAGCCGACAAGATCCACCCCTCCACTTT
CASSRQDPPLHF
>TRBD1|once|15|TRBJ2-5|TRBV7-2
TGTGCCAGCAGCATTCAGACAGGGAACCAAGAGACCCAGTACTTC
CASSIQTGNQETQYF
>TRBD2|NA|16|TRBJ2-1|TRBV5-6
TGTGCCAGCAGCTCCTTAGCGGGAGGGTTTAATGATGAGCAGTTCTTC
CASSSLAGGFNDEQFF
>NA|few|14|TRBJ2-7|TRBV29-1
TGCAGCGTTGGTGGTCAGGGGCGCGGTTACGAGCAGTACTTC
CSVGGQGRGYEQYF
>NA|once|12|TRBJ1-2|TRBV5-1
TGCGCCAGCAGCTTCCAGGGGTCTGGCTACACCTTC
CASSFQGSGYTF
>NA|NA|14|TRBJ2-6|TRBV2
TGTGCCAGCTCTCGGATCTCTGGGGCCAACGTCCTGACTTTC
CASSRISGANVLTF
>NA|NA|13|TRBJ1-1|TRBV7-7
TGTGCCAGCAGCTTAGACAGGAACACTGAAGCTTTCTTT
CASSLDRNTEAFF
>NA|NA|13|TRBJ1-1|TRBV18
TGTGCCAGCTCACTCAACAGGGACACTGAAGCTTTCTTT
CASSLNRDTEAFF
>NA|once|15|TRBJ2-2|TRBV5-1
TGCGCCAGCAGCAGTGGACAGTCGAACACCGGGGAGCTGTTTTTT
CASSSGQSNTGELFF
>TRBD2|NA|19|TRBJ2-2|TRBV2
TGTGCCAGCAGGACACGGGGACCCGGGACTAGCGGGAGGACCGGGGAGCTGTTTTTT
CASRTRGPGTSGRTGELFF
>TRBD1|NA|13|TRBJ1-1|TRBV19
TGTGCCAGTAGCACAGGGGGCTACACTGAAGCTTTCTTT
CASSTGGYTEAFF
>TRBD2|NA|13|TRBJ2-5|TRBV5-1
TGCGCCAGCAGCCAGGACGAGCGGGGGACCCAGTACTTC
CASSQDERGTQYF
>TRBD1|once|11|TRBJ2-1|TRBV29-1
TGCAGCGACCGACAGGGGTTGGAGCAGTTCTTC
CSDRQGLEQFF
>NA|NA|13|TRBJ1-1|TRBV10-3
TGTGCCATCAGTGAGTCGACCCGAGGCGAAGCTTTCTTT
CAISESTRGEAFF
>NA|NA|16|TRBJ2-3|TRBV18
TGTGCCAGCTCACCACTGGAAATCTCGAGCACAGATACGCAGTATTTT
CASSPLEISSTDTQYF
>NA|NA|15|TRBJ1-5|TRBV12-5
TGTGCTAGTGGTTCGGCCGTAGGTTTGGGTCAGCCCCAGCATTTT
CASGSAVGLGQPQHF
>NA|NA|15|TRBJ1-1|TRBV5-1
TGCGCCAGCAGCTTGGCCGCAGGGGAGAACACTGAAGCTTTCTTT
CASSLAAGENTEAFF
>NA|NA|13|TRBJ2-5|TRBV19
TGTGCCAGTAGAGAGGGAATCCAAGAGACCCAGTACTTC
CASREGIQETQYF
>NA|NA|15|TRBJ1-5|TRBV7-2
TGTGCCAGCAGCCTCGAAACAGGGTCTAATCAGCCCCAGCATTTT
CASSLETGSNQPQHF
>NA|NA|13|TRBJ1-1|TRBV5-4
TGTGCCAGCAGCTTGGCCGGGAAGCCTGAAGCTTTCTTT
CASSLAGKPEAFF
>TRBD1|NA|14|TRBJ1-1|TRBV6-5
TGTGCCAGCAGTTACGGACAGGGGGCAGCTGAAGCTTTCTTT
CASSYGQGAAEAFF
>NA|NA|14|TRBJ1-1|TRBV27
TGTGCCAGCAGAAGACCGGGACGAAACACTGAAGCTTTCTTT
CASRRPGRNTEAFF
>NA|NA|12|TRBJ2-7|TRBV7-2
TGTGCCAGCAGCTTAGGGGTCTACGAGCAGTACTTC
CASSLGVYEQYF
>TRBD2|NA|18|TRBJ2-7|TRBV4-1
TGCGCCAGCAGCCAAGCGCGTTTGCGAGTAGCGGGAGGATACGAGCAGTACTTC
CASSQARLRVAGGYEQYF
>NA|NA|14|TRBJ1-2|TRBV6-5
TGTGCCAGCAGTTACACGAGGGGGATCTATGGCTACACCTTC
CASSYTRGIYGYTF
>NA|NA|17|TRBJ1-6|TRBV5-6
TGTGCCAGCAGCTTGTATCCGGGAAGCTCCTATAATTCACCCCTCCACTTT
CASSLYPGSSYNSPLHF
>NA|once|13|TRBJ2-1|TRBV29-1
TGCAGCGGGCTACAGGGTTACTACAATGAGCAGTTCTTC
CSGLQGYYNEQFF
>TRBD2|NA|15|TRBJ2-7|TRBV19
TGTGCCAGTAGCGATAGCGGGAGGTCCTTCTACGAGCAGTACTTC
CASSDSGRSFYEQYF
>NA|NA|14|TRBJ2-3|TRBV7-3
TGTGCCAGCAGCCCGGGACCTCTCCTCGATACGCAGTATTTT
CASSPGPLLDTQYF
>NA|once|17|TRBJ1-4|TRBV27
TGTGCCAGCAGTTTATCTCCAGGGTTATTTCAGAATGAAAAACTGTTTTTT
CASSLSPGLFQNEKLFF
>NA|NA|14|TRBJ1-3|TRBV19
TGTGCCAGTAGCTCTCAGGGCTCTGGAAACACCATATATTTT
CASSSQGSGNTIYF
>NA|NA|14|TRBJ2-1|TRBV7-2
TGTGCCAGCAGCTACTCCGGGGCTGTCAATGAGCAGTTCTTC
CASSYSGAVNEQFF
>NA|NA|12|TRBJ2-7|TRBV10-2
TGCGCCAGCAAAGTAGGGCCCTACGAGCAGTACTTC
CASKVGPYEQYF
>NA|NA|12|TRBJ2-3|TRBV27
TGTGCCAGCAGTTCCCGCACAGATACGCAGTATTTT
CASSSRTDTQYF
>TRBD2|NA|13|TRBJ2-3|TRBV7-8
TGTGCCAGCAGCTCCGATCGACTAGCGGGGGGGCTGTTT
CASSSDRLAGGLF
>NA|NA|19|TRBJ2-6|TRBV5-1
TGCGCCAGCAGCTTACGCCAGGACAGATCAGTTTCTGGGGCCAACGTCCTGACTTTC
CASSLRQDRSVSGANVLTF